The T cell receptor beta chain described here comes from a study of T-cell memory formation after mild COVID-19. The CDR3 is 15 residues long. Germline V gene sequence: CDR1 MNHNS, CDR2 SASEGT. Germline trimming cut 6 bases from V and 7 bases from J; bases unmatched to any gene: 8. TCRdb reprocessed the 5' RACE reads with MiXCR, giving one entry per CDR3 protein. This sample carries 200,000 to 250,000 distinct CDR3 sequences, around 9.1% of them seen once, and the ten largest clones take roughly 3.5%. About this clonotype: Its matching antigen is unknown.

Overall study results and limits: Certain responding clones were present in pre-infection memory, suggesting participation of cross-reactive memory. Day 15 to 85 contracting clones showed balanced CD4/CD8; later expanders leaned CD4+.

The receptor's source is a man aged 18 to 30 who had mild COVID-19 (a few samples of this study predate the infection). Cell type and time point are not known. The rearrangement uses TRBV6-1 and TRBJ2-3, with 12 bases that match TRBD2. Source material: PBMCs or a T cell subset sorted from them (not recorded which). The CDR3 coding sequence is TGTGCCAGCAGATCTCTAGCGGGGGGGCTAAATACGCAGTATTTT. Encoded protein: CASRSLAGGLNTQYF.